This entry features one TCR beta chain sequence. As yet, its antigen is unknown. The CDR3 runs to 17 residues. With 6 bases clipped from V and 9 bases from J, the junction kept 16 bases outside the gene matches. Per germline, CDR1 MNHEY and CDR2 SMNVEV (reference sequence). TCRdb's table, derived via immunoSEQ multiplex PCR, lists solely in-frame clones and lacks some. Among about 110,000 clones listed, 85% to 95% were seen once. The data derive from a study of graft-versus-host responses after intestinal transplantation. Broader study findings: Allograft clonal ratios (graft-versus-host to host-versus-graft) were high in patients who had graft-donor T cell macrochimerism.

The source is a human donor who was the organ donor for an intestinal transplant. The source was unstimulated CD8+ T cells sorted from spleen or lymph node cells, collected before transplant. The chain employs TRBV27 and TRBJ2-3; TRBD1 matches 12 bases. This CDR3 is CASSLLWDRGRAWTQYF. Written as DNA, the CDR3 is TGTGCCAGCAGCCTCTTATGGGACAGGGGGCGCGCCTGGACGCAGTATTTT.